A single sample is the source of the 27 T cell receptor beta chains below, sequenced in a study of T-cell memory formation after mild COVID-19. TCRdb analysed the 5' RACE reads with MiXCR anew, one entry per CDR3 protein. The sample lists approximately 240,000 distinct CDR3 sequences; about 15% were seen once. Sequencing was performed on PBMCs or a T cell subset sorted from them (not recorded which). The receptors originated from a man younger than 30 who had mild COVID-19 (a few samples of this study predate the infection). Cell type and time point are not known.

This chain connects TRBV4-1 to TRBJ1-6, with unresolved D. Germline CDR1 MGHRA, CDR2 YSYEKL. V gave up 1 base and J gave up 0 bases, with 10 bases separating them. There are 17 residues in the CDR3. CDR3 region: CASSQVGGSSYNSPLHF. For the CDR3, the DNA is TGCGCCAGCAGCCAAGTCGGCGGGAGCTCCTATAATTCACCCCTCCACTTT.

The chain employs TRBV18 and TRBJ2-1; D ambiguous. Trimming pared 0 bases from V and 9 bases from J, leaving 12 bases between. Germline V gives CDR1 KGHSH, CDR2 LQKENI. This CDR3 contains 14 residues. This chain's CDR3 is CASSPPLGSIEQFF. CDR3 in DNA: TGTGCCAGCTCACCACCGCTAGGGTCGATTGAGCAGTTCTTC.

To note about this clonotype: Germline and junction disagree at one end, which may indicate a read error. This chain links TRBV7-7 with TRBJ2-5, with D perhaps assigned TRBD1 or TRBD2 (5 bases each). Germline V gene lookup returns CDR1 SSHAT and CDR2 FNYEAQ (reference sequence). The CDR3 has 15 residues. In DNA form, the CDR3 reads TGTGCTAGCAGCTCCCGGGGCGGCAGCGAAGAGACCCAGTACTTC. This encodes CASSSRGGSEETQYF.

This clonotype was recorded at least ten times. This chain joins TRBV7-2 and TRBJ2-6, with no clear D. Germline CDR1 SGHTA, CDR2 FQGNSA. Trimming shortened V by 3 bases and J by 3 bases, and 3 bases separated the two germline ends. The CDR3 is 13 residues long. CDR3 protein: CASSLFGANVLTF. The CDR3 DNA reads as TGTGCCAGCAGCTTGTTTGGGGCCAACGTCCTGACTTTC.

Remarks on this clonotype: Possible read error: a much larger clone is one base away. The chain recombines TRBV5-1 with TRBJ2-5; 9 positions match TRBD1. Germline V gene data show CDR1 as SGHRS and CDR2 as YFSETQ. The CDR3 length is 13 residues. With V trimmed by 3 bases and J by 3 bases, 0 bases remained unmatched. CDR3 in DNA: TGCGCCAGCAGCTGGACAGGGGAAGAGACCCAGTACTTC. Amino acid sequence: CASSWTGEETQYF. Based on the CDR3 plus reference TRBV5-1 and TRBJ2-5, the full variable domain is KAGVTQTPRYLIKTRGQQVTLSCSPISGHRSVSWYQQTPGQGLQFLFEYFSETQRNKGNFPGRFSGRQFSNSRSEMNVSTLELGDSALYLCASSWTGEETQYFGPGTRLLVL.

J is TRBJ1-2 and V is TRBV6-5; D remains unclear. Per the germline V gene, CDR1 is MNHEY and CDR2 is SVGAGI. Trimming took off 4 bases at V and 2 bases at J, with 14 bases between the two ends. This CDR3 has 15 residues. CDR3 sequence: CASSSPRGYNYGYTF. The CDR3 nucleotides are TGTGCCAGCAGTTCCCCTAGAGGGTACAACTATGGCTACACCTTC.

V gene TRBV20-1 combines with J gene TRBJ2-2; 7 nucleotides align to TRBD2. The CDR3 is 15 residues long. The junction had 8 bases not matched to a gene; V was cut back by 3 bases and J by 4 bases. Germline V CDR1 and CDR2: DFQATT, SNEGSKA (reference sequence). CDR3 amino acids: CSARSGLDSTGELFF. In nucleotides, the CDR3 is TGCAGTGCTAGGTCAGGACTAGACTCCACCGGGGAGCTGTTTTTT.

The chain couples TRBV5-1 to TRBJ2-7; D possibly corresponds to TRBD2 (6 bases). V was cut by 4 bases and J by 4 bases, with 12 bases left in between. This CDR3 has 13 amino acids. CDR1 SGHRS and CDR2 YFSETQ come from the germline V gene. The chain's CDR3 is CASSRIGGYEQYF. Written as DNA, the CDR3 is TGCGCCAGCAGCCGAATCGGGGGTTACGAGCAGTACTTC. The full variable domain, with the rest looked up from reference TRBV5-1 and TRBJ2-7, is KAGVTQTPRYLIKTRGQQVTLSCSPISGHRSVSWYQQTPGQGLQFLFEYFSETQRNKGNFPGRFSGRQFSNSRSEMNVSTLELGDSALYLCASSRIGGYEQYFGPGTRLTVT.

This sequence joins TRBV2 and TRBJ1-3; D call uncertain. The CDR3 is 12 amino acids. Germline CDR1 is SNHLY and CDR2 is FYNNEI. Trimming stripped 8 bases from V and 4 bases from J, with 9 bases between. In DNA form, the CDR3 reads TGTGCCAGCCGAGGTAGCGGAAACACCATATATTTT. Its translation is CASRGSGNTIYF. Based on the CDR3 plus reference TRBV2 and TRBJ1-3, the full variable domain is EPEVTQTPSHQVTQMGQEVILRCVPISNHLYFYWYRQILGQKVEFLVSFYNNEISEKSEIFDDQFSVERPDGSNFTLKIRSTKLEDSAMYFCASRGSGNTIYFGEGSWLTVV.

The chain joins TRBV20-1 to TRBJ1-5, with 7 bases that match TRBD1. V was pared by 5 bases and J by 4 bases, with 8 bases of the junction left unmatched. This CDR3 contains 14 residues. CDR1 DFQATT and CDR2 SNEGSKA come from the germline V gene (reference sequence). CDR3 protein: CSADRARGNQPQHF. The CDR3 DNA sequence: TGCAGTGCTGATAGGGCCAGGGGGAATCAGCCCCAGCATTTT.

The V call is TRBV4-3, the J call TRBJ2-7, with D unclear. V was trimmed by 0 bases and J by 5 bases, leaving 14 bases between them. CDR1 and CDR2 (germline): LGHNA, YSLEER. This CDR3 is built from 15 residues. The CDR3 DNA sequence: TGCGCCAGCAGCCAAGATCCCGGTTCGAGCGACGAGCAGTACTTC. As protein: CASSQDPGSSDEQYF.

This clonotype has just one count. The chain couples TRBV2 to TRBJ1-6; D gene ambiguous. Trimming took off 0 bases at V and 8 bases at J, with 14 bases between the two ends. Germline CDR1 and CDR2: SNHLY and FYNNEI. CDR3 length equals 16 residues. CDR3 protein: CASSEALGKSYSPLHF. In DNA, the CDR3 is TGTGCCAGCAGTGAAGCGCTTGGAAAGTCTTATTCACCCCTCCACTTT.

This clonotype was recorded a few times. DNA of the CDR3: TGTGCCAGCAGCTTTACTCCCCTAGGGCCCCAGCATTTT. It translates to CASSFTPLGPQHF. The chain is built from TRBV5-4 and TRBJ1-5; D not certain. Trimming left V 2 bases short and J 9 bases short, with 12 bases between. The germline V gene encodes CDR1 SGHNT and CDR2 YYREEE (reference sequence). The CDR3 runs to 13 residues. The full variable domain, with the rest looked up from reference TRBV5-4 and TRBJ1-5, is ETGVTQSPTHLIKTRGQQVTLRCSSQSGHNTVSWYQQALGQGPQFIFQYYREEENGRGNFPPRFSGLQFPNYSSELNVNALELDDSALYLCASSFTPLGPQHFGDGTRLSIL.

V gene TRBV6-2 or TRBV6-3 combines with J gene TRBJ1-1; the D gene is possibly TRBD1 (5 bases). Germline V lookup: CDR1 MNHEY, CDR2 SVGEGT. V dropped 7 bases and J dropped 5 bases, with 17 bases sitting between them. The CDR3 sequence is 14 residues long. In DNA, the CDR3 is TGTGCCAGCAACGAGCGGGCAGGGCCAACTGAAGCTTTCTTT. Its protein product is CASNERAGPTEAFF.

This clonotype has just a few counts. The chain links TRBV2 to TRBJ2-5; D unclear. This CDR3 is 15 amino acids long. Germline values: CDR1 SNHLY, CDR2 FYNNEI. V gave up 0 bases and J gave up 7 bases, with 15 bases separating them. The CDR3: CASSEAGGNSGTQYF. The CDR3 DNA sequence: TGTGCCAGCAGTGAAGCGGGTGGGAACTCGGGGACCCAGTACTTC.

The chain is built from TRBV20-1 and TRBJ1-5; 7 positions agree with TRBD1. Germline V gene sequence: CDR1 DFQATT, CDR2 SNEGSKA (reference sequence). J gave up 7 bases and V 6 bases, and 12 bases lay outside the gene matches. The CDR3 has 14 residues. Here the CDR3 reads CSAEADRAGQPQHF. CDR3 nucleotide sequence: TGCAGTGCCGAAGCAGACAGGGCTGGGCAGCCCCAGCATTTT.

CDR3 coding DNA: TGTGCCATCCTCGCCAGCGCCGGCCCCTTGGGCACTGAAGCTTTCTTT. Its protein is CAILASAGPLGTEAFF. The V call is TRBV28, the J call TRBJ1-1; D gene uncertain. V lost 10 bases, J lost 4 bases, and 25 bases lay in between. Germline-derived CDR1 and CDR2 are MDHEN and SYDVKM. The CDR3 consists of 16 residues.

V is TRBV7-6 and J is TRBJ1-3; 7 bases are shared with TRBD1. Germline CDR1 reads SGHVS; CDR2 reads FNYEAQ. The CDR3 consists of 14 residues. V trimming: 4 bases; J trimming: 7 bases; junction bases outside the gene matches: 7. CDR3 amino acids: CASSSRQGGNTIYF. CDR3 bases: TGTGCCAGCAGCTCGAGACAGGGCGGCAACACCATATATTTT.

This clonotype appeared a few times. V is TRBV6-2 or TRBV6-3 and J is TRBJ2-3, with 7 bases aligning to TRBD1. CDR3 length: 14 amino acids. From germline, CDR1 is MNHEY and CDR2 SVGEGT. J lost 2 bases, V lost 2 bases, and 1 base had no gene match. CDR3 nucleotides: TGTGCCAGCAGTTACGAGGGGGCCACAGATACGCAGTATTTT. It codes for CASSYEGATDTQYF.

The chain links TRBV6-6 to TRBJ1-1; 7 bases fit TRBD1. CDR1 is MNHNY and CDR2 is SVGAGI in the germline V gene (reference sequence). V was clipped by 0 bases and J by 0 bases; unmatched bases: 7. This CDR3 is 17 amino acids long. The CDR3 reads CASSYSSGQTMNTEAFF. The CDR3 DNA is TGTGCCAGCAGTTACTCGTCGGGACAGACGATGAACACTGAAGCTTTCTTT.

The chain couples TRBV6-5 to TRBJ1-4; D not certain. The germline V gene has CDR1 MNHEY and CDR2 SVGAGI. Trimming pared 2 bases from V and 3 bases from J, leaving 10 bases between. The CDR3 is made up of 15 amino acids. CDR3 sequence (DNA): TGTGCCAGCAGTTACGCTTCTTGGGCTAATGAAAAACTGTTTTTT. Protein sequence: CASSYASWANEKLFF.

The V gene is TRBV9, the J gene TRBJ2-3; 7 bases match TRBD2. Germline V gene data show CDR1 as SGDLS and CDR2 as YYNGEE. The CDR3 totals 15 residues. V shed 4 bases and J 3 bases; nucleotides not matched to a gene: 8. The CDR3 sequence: CASSITGTITDTQYF. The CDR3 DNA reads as TGTGCCAGCAGCATCACCGGGACTATAACAGATACGCAGTATTTT.

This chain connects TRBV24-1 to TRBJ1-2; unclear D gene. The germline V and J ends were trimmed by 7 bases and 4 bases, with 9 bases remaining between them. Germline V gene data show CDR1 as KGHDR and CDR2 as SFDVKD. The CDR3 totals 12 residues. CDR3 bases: TGTGCCACCAGGGGGATCTGCTATGGCTACACCTTC. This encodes CATRGICYGYTF.

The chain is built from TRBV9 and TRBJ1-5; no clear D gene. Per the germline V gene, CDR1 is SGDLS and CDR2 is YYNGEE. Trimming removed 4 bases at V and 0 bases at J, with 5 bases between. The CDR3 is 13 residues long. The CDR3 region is CASSKNSNQPQHF. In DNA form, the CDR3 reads TGTGCCAGCAGCAAAAATAGCAATCAGCCCCAGCATTTT. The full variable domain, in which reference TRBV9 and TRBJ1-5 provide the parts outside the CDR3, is DSGVTQTPKHLITATGQRVTLRCSPRSGDLSVYWYQQSLDQGLQFLIQYYNGEERAKGNILERFSAQQFPDLHSELNLSSLELGDSALYFCASSKNSNQPQHFGDGTRLSIL.

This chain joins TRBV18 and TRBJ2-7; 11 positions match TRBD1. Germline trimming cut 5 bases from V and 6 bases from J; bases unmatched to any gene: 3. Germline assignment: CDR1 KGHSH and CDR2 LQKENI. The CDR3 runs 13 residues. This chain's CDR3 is CASSSGTGGEQYV. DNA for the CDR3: TGTGCCAGCTCAAGCGGGACAGGGGGCGAGCAGTACGTC.

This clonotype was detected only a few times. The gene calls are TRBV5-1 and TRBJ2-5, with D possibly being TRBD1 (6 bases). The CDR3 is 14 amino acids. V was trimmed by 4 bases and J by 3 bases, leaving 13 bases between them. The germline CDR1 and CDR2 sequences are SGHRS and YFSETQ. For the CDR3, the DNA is TGCGCCAGCAGCGGACAGTCGACCGAAGAGACCCAGTACTTC. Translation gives CASSGQSTEETQYF.

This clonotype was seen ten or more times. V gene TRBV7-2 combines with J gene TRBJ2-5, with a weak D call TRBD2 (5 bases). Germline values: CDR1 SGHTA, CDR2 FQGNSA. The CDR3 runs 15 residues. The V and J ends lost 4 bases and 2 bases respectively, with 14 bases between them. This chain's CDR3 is CASSWRQEKQETQYF. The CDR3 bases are TGTGCCAGCAGCTGGAGGCAGGAGAAACAAGAGACCCAGTACTTC.